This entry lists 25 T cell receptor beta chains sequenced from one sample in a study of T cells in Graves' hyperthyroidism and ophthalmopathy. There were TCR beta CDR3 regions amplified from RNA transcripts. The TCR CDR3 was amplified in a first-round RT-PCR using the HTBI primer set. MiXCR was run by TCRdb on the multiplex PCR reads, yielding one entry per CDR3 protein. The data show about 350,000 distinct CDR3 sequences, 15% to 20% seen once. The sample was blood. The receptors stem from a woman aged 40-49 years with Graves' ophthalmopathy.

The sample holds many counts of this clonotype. CDR3 DNA: TGTGCCAGCAGTGAAAGCTACTCTGGAAACACCATATATTTT. Protein product: CASSESYSGNTIYF. The chain combines TRBV6-1 with TRBJ1-3; D is unresolved. Trimming shortened V by 2 bases and J by 0 bases, and 5 bases separated the two germline ends. This CDR3 region has 14 residues. From germline, CDR1 is MNHNS and CDR2 SASEGT.

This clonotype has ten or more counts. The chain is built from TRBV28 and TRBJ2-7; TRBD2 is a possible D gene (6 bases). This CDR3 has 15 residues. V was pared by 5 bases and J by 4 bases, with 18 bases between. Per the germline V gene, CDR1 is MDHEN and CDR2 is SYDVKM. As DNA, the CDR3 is TGTGCCAGCAGTGCCCCCGGGACTGTTCTATACGAGCAGTACTTC. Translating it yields CASSAPGTVLYEQYF.

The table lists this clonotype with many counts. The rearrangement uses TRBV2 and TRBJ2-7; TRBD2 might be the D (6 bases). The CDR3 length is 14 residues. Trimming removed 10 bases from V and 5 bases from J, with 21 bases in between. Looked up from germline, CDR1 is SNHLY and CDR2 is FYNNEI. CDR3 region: CATHAGNTLDEQYF. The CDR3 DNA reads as TGTGCCACCCATGCGGGGAATACCCTAGACGAGCAGTACTTC.

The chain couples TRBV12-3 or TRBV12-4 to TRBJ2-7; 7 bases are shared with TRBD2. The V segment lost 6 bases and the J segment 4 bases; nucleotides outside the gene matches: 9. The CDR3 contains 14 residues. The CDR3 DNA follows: TGTGCCAGCAGCCCGAGGCGGGGGTCTTACGAGCAGTACTTC. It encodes CASSPRRGSYEQYF.

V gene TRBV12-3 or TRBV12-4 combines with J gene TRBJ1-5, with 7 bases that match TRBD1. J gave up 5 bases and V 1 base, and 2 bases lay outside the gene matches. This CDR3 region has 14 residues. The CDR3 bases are TGTGCCAGCAGTTTAGAGACAGGGCATCAGCCCCAGCATTTT. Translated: CASSLETGHQPQHF.

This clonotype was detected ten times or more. CDR3 DNA: TGCGCCAGCGGGGTGACTAGCGGATCTTCGACTACGCAGTATTTT. Its translation: CASGVTSGSSTTQYF. The chain couples TRBV4-3 to TRBJ2-3; 9 bases align to TRBD2. Trimming removed 8 bases from V and 8 bases from J; junction bases left unmatched: 14. The CDR3 sequence is 15 residues long. Per germline, CDR1 LGHNA and CDR2 YSLEER.

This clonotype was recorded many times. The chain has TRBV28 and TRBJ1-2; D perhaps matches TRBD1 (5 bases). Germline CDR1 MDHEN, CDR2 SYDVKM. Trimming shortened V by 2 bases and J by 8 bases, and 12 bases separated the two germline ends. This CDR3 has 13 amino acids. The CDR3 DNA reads TGTGCCAGCAGTTTAATGGGGCCCTGGGGCTACACCTTC. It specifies CASSLMGPWGYTF.

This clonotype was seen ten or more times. The CDR3 nucleotides are TGCAGTGCTAGAGATCTCCGGGCGGTCGTAGGTAACTATGGCTACACCTTC. This sequence encodes CSARDLRAVVGNYGYTF. V gene TRBV20-1 combines with J gene TRBJ1-2; no firm D call. V lost 0 bases to trimming and J lost 1 base, with 18 bases between them. Germline V gives CDR1 DFQATT, CDR2 SNEGSKA (reference sequence). The length of the CDR3 is 17 residues.

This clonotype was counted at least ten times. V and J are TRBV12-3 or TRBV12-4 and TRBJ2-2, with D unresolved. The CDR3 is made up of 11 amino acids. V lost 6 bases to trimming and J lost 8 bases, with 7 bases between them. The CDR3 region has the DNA TGTGCCAGCAGCTTGTTGGGGGAGCTGTTTTTT. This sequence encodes CASSLLGELFF.

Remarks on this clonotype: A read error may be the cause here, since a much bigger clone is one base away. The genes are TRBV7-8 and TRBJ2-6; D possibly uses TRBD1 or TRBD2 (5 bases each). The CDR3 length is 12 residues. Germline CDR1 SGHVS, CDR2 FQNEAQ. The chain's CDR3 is CTSMGPPGVLTF. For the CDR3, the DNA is TGTACCAGCATGGGACCCCCCGGCGTCCTGACTTTC.

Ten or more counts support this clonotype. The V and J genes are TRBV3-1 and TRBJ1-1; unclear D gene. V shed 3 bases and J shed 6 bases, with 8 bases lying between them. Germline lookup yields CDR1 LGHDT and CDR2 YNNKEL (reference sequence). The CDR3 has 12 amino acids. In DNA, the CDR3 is TGTGCCAGCAGCCAGACTACGGCTGAAGCTTTCTTT. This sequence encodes CASSQTTAEAFF.

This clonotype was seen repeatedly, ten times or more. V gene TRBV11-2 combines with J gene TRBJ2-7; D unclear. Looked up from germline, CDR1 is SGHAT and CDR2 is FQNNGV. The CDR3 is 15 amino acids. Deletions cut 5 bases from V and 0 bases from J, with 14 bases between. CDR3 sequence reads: CASSHIQQPSYEQYF. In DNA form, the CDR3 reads TGTGCCAGCAGCCATATACAGCAACCCTCCTACGAGCAGTACTTC.

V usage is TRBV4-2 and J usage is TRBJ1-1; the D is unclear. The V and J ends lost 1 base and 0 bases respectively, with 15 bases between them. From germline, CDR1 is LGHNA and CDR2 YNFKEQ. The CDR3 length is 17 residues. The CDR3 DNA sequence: TGTGCCAGCAGCCAAGTGATTCCCGCGCGGATGAACACTGAAGCTTTCTTT. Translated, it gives CASSQVIPARMNTEAFF.

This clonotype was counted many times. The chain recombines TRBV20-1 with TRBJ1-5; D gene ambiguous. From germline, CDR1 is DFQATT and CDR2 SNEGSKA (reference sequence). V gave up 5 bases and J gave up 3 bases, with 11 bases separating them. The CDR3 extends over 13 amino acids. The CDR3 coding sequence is TGCAGTGCTCCGGGCCTTCCCAATCAGCCCCAGCATTTT. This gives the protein CSAPGLPNQPQHF.

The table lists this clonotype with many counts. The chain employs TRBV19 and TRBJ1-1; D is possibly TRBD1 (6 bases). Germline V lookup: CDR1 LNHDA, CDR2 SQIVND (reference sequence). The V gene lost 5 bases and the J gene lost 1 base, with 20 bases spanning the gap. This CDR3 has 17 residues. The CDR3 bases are TGTGCCAGTAGTTCCCGGGTCCGGGGGGCAGGGAACACTGAAGCTTTCTTT. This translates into CASSSRVRGAGNTEAFF. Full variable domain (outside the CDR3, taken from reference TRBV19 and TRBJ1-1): DGGITQSPKYLFRKEGQNVTLSCEQNLNHDAMYWYRQDPGQGLRLIYYSQIVNDFQKGDIAEGYSVSREKKESFPLTVTSAQKNPTAFYLCASSSRVRGAGNTEAFFGQGTRLTVV.

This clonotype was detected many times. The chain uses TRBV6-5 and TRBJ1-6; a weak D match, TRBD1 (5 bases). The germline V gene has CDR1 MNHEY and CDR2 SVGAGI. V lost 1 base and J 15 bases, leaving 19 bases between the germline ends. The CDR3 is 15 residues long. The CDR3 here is CASSYWGRDVSLLHF. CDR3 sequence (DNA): TGTGCCAGCAGTTACTGGGGCAGGGACGTGAGTCTCCTCCACTTT.

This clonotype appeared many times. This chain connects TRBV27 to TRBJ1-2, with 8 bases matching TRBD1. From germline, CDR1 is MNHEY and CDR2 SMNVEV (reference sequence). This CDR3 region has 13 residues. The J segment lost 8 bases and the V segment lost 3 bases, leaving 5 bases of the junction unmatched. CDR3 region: CASSFINRGGYTF. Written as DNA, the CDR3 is TGTGCCAGCAGTTTCATCAACAGGGGGGGCTACACCTTC.

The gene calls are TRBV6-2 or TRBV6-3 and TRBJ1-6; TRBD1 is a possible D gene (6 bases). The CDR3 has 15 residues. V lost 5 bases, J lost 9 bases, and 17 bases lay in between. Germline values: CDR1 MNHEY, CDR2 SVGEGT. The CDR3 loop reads CASSLTTGSSSPLHF. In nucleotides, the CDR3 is TGTGCCAGCAGTCTAACAACAGGGTCAAGTTCACCCCTCCACTTT.

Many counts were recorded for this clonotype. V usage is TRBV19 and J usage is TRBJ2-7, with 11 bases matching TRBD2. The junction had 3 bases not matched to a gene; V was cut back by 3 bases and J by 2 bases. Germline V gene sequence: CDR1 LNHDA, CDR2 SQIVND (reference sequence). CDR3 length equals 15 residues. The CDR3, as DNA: TGTGCCAGTAGTATCGGTAGCGGGAGGGCCTACGAGCAGTACTTC. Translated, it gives CASSIGSGRAYEQYF.

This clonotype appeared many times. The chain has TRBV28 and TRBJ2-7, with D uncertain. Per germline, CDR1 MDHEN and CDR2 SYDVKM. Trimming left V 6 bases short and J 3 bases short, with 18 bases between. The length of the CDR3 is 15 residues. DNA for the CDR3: TGTGCCAGCAGGCCCGACTCCAAGCGATTCTACGAGCAGTACTTC. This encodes CASRPDSKRFYEQYF.

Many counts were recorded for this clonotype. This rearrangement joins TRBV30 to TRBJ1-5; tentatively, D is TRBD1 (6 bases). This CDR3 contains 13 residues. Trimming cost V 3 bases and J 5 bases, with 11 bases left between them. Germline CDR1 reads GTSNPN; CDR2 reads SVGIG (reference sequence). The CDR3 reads CAWRGGLDQPQHF. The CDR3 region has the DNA TGTGCCTGGAGGGGGGGCCTTGATCAGCCCCAGCATTTT.

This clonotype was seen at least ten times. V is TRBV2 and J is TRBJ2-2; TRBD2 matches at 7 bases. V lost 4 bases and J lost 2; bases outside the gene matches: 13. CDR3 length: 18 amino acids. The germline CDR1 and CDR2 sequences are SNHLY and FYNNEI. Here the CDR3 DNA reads TGTGCCAGCAGTGTTTTTGCTAGCGGACACCTTAACACCGGGGAGCTGTTTTTT. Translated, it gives CASSVFASGHLNTGELFF.

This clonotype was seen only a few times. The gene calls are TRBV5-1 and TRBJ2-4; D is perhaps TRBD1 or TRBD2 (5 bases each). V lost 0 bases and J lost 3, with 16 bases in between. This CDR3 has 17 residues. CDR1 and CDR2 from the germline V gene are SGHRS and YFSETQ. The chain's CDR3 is CASSLAISTGHKNIQYF. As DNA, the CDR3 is TGCGCCAGCAGCTTGGCGATATCCACGGGGCACAAAAACATTCAGTACTTC.

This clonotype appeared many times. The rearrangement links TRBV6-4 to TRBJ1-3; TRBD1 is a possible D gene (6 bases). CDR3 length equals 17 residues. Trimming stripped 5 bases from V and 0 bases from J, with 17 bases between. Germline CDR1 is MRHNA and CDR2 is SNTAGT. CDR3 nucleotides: TGTGCCAGCAGTCCACCCACGGCGACAGGCTCTGGAAACACCATATATTTT. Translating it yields CASSPPTATGSGNTIYF.

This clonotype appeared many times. Here the CDR3 DNA reads TGTGCCACGGGCTTGGGAGAGACCCAGTACTTC. Its protein is CATGLGETQYF. The genes are TRBV11-2 and TRBJ2-5; D is unclear. Trimming cost V 10 bases and J 4 bases, with 10 bases left between them. The CDR3 is 11 amino acids. The germline CDR1 and CDR2 sequences are SGHAT and FQNNGV.